This TCR beta chain is drawn from a study of identical twins. Regarding the study as a whole: Without tracking the same donors, conclusions rested on cross-sectional statistical analysis. Clonotypes of the beta chain that were abundant in cord blood carried fewer insertions (memory repertoires showed none).

V was pared by 0 bases and J by 3 bases, with 15 bases of the junction left unmatched. This CDR3 is built from 19 residues. This clonotype occurred many times. Its specificity is unknown. Template switching (which added a universal primer site) was used, and cDNA carried unique molecular identifiers. TCRdb reanalysed the 5' RACE reads using MiXCR and keeps one entry per CDR3 protein. The repertoire holds 200,000 to 250,000 distinct CDR3 sequences, with 5.5% to 8% as singletons. These sequences were also reported in another study, on yellow fever vaccine responses in identical twins.

This chain connects TRBV12-3 or TRBV12-4 to TRBJ1-1; the match to TRBD1 covers 8 bases. The receptor was derived from a woman younger than 30 in good health. The sequenced sample was memory (CD45RO+) T cells sorted from blood. DNA for the CDR3: TGTGCCAGCAGTTTAGCAGAACAGGGGGTGGACCCTTTGGACACTGAAGCTTTCTTT. Its protein is CASSLAEQGVDPLDTEAFF.